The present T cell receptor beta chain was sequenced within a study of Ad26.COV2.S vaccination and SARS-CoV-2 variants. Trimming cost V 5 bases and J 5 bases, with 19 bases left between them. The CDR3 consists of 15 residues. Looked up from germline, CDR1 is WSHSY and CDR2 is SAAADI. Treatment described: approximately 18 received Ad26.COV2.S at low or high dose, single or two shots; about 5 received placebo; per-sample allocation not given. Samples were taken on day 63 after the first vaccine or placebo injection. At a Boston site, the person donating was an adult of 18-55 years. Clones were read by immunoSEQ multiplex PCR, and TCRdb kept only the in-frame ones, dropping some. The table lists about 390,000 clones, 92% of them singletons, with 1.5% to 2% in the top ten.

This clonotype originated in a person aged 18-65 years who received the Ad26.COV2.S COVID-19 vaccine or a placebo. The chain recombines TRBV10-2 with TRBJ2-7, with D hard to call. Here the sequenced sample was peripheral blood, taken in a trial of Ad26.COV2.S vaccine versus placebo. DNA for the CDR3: TGCGCCAGCAGTCCCTTAAAGACCCGAGAGGACGAGCAGTACTTC. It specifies CASSPLKTREDEQYF.